This T cell receptor beta chain was obtained from a study of cytomegalovirus exposure and HLA in healthy donors (dated by TCRdb to 2015 to 2018). About the investigation overall: An earlier analysis of several hundred of the donors reported 276 Gb of sequence data and around 120 million unique TCR beta sequences obtained from about 179 million T cells. HLA typing included class I and class II loci at four-digit resolution. Donor age, sex, ethnicity and CMV serostatus were compiled together with the repertoire data. Across under 500 genotyped donors of the cohort, an average of about 240,000 unique TCR beta nucleotide sequences per donor were sequenced, and 15% to 20% of those sequences were non-productive. The study used immunosequencing to profile the T cell repertoires of some 600 subjects and linked those repertoires to cytomegalovirus serostatus. Four to six DR-DQ haplotypes were handled as single units for association and clustering, since linkage in the cohort was strong. In a later genetic analysis, genome-wide SNP genotypes for about 65% of the roughly 700 donors were used, and that subset was treated as a discovery cohort. Rather than drawing on any new phenotypic data, the later analysis identified candidate immune exposures from TCR beta sequences and the way those sequences occurred across donors. About 280 gigabases of sequencing data and roughly 90 million unique TCR sequences were included in an early release covering around 600 HLA-typed donors. In an earlier analysis of over 550 of the donors, high-throughput TCR beta sequencing was used to judge whether each TCR beta V gene segment behaved as functional or pseudogenic. Along with the approximately 600-subject first cohort, a separate validation cohort of 120 different subjects was used. High-throughput TCR immunosequencing, statistical association of individual TCRs with disease status, and machine learning were combined to predict cytomegalovirus infection status. All discovery cohort repertoires had been generated on a single sequencing platform. In a later analysis, previously published TCR beta repertoires from 500 to 750 donors were re-analyzed and high-resolution HLA genotyping was added so that TCR occurrence patterns could be studied. Of the roughly 410 genotyped donors, approximately 81% were placed in the genetic ancestry cluster associated with self-reported Caucasian donors. The study was designed to test whether signatures of past pathogen exposure could be identified by cataloging public T cell receptors. The number of donors typed differed by locus, with about 620-630 for A, B, C, DRB1 and DQB1, around 560 for DQA1, over 600 for DPA1, and over 400 for DPB1. The investigation overall reported the following: A cluster of highly shared sequence variants was judged likely to represent a technical artifact of the sequencing pipeline. Some 16 rarely observed V segments, including chromosome 9 orphons, were excluded from the earlier analysis of several hundred of the donors because counts were too low. A later genetic analysis reported fewer N-insertions in productive TCRs among donors in an Asian-associated ancestry cluster than the approximately 700-donor mean. Linkage disequilibrium might explain the correlated functional status among segregating V segments, but an unknown experimental factor could not be excluded. The cohort was sequenced for TCR beta chains only, and without alpha or paired-chain data the features that could be detected were limited. Because some donors lacked HLA typing at each locus, the association tests relied only on the typed subset. In a later genetic analysis, a missense DCLRE1C variant was associated with V-gene and J-gene trimming of TCR beta chains, and the association was replicated in an independent cohort. Presence/absence analyses assumed roughly uniform sequencing depth across donors, an assumption that may not hold. A further reported finding was that TCR beta sequences accurately predicted the HLA-A and HLA-B alleles for most subjects in the first cohort. Most TCR sequences were observed very rarely across donors, whereas some public TCRs were present in many individuals. A later analysis found that most CMV-associated TCR beta chains appeared HLA-restricted, with HLA associations seemingly driven largely by CMV exposure. A later analysis reported that several top co-occurrence clusters appeared linked to parvovirus B19, influenza, CMV and Epstein-Barr virus. In a later analysis, over 15,000 TCR beta sequences were associated with specific HLA alleles at a false discovery rate of 0.05. In an earlier analysis of approximately 590 of the donors, most TCR beta V segments appeared in productive rearrangements about 87% or about 30% of the time, broadly matching IMGT annotations. It was suggested by the authors that the approach could potentially be generalized to other disease states and immunological phenotypes. A later analysis found that TCR association rates varied across HLA loci, with DRB1 alleles showing the most associated TCRs and HLA-C alleles the fewest. CMV serostatus was the only immune exposure information available for the cohort. When HLA alleles, especially DR and DQ, strongly co-occurred, attributing TCR associations to individual alleles was difficult. The study listed 150 to 200 TCR beta chains as associated with cytomegalovirus. Compared with equally common non-associated chains, HLA-associated TCR beta chains in a later analysis were more clonally expanded and had lower generation probabilities. Some IMGT-functional V segments, including TRBV6-2 and TRBV6-3, could not be told apart with the 87-base-pair reads, so those segments were excluded. The classifier was reported to diagnose cytomegalovirus status with high specificity and sensitivity in both the original cohort and the validation cohort. In vitro tests confirmed that a few of the cytomegalovirus-associated TCR beta chains recognize cytomegalovirus antigens.

Remarks on this clone: The specificity of this receptor is unknown. It has no much larger one-base neighbor in the sample; base qualities were not kept.

The cohort consisted of hundreds of healthy bone marrow donors. Cohort members were all nominally healthy when sampled, although unrecorded immune exposures were likely present. The donor tested CMV seropositive and was one of the 289 seropositive cohort members. Every donor gave a peripheral blood sample, and the peripheral blood mononuclear cells from that sample were used for TCR beta sequencing. Genomic DNA was extracted from the blood cell samples with the Qiagen DNeasy Blood Extraction Kit. Library preparation was by the immunoSEQ multiplex PCR assay. A mixture of 60 forward primers for TCR Vbeta segments and 13 reverse primers for TCR Jbeta segments was used in the multiplex PCR. A multiplex PCR assay on genomic DNA amplified the CDR3 region of rearranged TCR beta genes. On the Illumina HiSeq System, the amplified TCR beta libraries were sequenced as 87-base-pair reads. Per the source publication's procedure: In a later analysis, approximately 74 million unique TCR beta chains were counted across the approximately 640 repertoires, and roughly 10 million of these chains were shared by at least two donors. A nearest-neighbor algorithm error-corrected the raw reads and collapsed the reads into unique sequences, merging closely related sequences to remove PCR and sequencing errors. CDR3 sequences were aligned to IMGT reference sequences to assign V, D and J gene segments. For a sequence to be retained, a match of at least six nucleotides was required to both a V gene segment and a J gene segment. Rearrangements were called productive when the CDR3 lacked stop codons and stayed in frame with V and J; all others were non-productive. CDR3 was defined according to IMGT convention as the region running from the second conserved V-encoded cysteine to the conserved J-encoded phenylalanine. The earlier analysis of about 590 of the donors excluded sequences that lacked an unambiguous match to a single V gene segment. An earlier analysis of under 750 of the donors called V segments functional above 56.7% productive rearrangements and segregating when the between-donor standard deviation exceeded 5%. A statistical classification framework was developed to diagnose cytomegalovirus status using the catalog of TCR beta chain sequences. A later analysis assigned V and J genes by comparing TCR nucleotide sequences with IMGT/GENE-DB human TR gene sequences. A later analysis assigned CDR3 sequences and most-parsimonious VDJ recombination scenarios with the TCRdist pipeline. In a later analysis, every TCR beta chain was defined by the combination of its CDR3 amino acid sequence and its V-gene family, and reads without a unique V-gene family were dropped. To address suspected cross-contamination and a sequencing artifact, a later analysis removed roughly 640 highly shared, low-generation-probability nucleotide sequences. For each public chain, a later analysis derived a clonal expansion index from normalized ranks of inferred template counts within each repertoire. In a later analysis, generation probabilities were computed using a VDJ recombination model fitted to out-of-frame rearrangements, and the results were checked against IGoR. Hypergeometric tests were used in a later analysis to score TCR-TCR, TCR-HLA and TCR-CMV co-occurrence, with a repertoire-size bias correction applied to the TCR pairs. In a later analysis, false discovery rates were estimated by permuting HLA or CMV assignments 20 times. In a later analysis, co-occurring TCRs were grouped using DBSCAN, with TCRdist sequence similarity added in when clustering inside HLA-allele-positive subsets. Repertoires with fewer than 30,000 or more than 120,000 public chains, plus five repertoires with anomalous nucleotide sharing, were excluded from co-occurrence clustering. Imported from immuneACCESS, the table was reduced by TCRdb to in-frame sequences with V and J called. These copies leave out some clones; in studies compared against another copy, an unresolved V gene accounts for under half, and the cause of the remainder is not known. That table gives V, J and clone size, and the DNA gave D and trimming. This sample comprises some 130,000 clones, roughly four fifths of them detected only once. 8.8% of the sample goes to the ten largest clones.

Looking up the germline V gene yields CDR1 SGHTA and CDR2 FQGTGA. The germline ends are 8 bases apart after V is trimmed by 0 bases and J by 2 bases. The CDR3 covers 15 residues, taking in both the cysteine and the phenylalanine. Just CDR3 DNA is preserved here, 45 bases in frame from base 1. This receptor chain uses TRBV7-3 and TRBJ1-3; possibly the D gene is TRBD1, per 5 matching bases. The clonotype comes from a woman aged 50 to 60 in good health and CMV-seropositive. Sequenced sample: PBMCs. The CDR3 region: CASSLTGRAGNTIYF. The nucleotide sequence reads TGTGCCAGCAGCTTAACAGGCAGGGCTGGAAACACCATATATTTT.